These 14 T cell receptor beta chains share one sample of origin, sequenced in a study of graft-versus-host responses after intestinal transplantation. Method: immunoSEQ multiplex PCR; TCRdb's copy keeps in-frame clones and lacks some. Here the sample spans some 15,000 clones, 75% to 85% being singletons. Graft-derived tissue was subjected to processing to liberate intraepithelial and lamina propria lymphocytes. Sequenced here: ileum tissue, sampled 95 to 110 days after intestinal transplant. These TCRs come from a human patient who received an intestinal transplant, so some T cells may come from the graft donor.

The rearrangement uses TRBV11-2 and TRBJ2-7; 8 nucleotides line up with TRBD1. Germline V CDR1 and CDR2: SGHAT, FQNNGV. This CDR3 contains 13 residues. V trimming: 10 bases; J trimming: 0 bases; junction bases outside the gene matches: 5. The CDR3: CATRTGSSYEQYF. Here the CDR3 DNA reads TGTGCCACCCGGACAGGGAGCTCCTACGAGCAGTACTTC.

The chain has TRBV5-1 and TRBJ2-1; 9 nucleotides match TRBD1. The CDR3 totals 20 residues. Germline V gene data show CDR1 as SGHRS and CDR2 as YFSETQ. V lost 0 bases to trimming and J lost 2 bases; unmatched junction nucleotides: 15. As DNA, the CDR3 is TGCGCCAGCAGCTTGGAAGCACAGGGGGCGCTAGGCGTTCCCTACAATGAGCAGTTCTTC. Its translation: CASSLEAQGALGVPYNEQFF.

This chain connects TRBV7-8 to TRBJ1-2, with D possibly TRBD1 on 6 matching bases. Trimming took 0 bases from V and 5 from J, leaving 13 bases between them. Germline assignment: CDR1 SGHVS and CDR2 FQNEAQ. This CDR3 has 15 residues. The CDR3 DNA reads TGTGCCAGCAGCTTAGCAGACAGGTCCCAATATGGCTACACCTTC. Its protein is CASSLADRSQYGYTF.

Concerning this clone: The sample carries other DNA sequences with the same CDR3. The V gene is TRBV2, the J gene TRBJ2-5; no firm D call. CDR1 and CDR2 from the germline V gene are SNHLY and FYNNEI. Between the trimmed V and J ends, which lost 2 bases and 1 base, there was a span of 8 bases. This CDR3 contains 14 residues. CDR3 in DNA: TGTGCCAGCAGTGAACCAGCATTCCAAGAGACCCAGTACTTC. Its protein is CASSEPAFQETQYF.

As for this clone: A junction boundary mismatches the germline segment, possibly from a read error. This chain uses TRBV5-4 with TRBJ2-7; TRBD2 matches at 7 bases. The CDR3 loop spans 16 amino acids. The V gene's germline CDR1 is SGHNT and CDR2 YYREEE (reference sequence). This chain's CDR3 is CASSHGDPAGVAEQYF. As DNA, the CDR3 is TGCGCCAGCAGCCATGGAGACCCGGCGGGAGTGGCCGAGCAGTACTTC.

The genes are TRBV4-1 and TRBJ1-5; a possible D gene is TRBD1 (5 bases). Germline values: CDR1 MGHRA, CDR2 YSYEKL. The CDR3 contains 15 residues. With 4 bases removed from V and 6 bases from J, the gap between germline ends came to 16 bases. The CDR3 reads CASSLRYGGGQPQHF. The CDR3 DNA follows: TGCGCCAGCAGCCTGAGGTACGGGGGAGGTCAGCCCCAGCATTTT.

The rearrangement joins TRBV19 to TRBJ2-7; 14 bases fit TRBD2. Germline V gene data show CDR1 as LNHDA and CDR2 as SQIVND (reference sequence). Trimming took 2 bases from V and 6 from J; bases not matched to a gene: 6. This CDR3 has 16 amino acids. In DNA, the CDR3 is TGTGCCAGTAGTATACCGCCGACTAGCGGGAGGGTCGAGCAGTACTTC. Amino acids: CASSIPPTSGRVEQYF. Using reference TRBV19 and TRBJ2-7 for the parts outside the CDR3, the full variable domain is DGGITQSPKYLFRKEGQNVTLSCEQNLNHDAMYWYRQDPGQGLRLIYYSQIVNDFQKGDIAEGYSVSREKKESFPLTVTSAQKNPTAFYLCASSIPPTSGRVEQYFGPGTRLTVT.

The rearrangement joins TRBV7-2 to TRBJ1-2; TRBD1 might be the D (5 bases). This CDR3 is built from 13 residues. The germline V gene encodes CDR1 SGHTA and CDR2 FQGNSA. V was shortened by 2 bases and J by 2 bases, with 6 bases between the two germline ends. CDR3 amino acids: CASSLRTNYGYTF. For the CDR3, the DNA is TGTGCCAGCAGCTTACGGACAAACTATGGCTACACCTTC.

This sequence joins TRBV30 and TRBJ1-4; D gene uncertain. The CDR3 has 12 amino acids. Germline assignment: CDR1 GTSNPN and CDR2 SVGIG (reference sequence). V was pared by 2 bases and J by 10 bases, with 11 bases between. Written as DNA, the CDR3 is TGTGCCTGGAGTCCCCTTCCGGGAAAACTGTTTTTT. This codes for CAWSPLPGKLFF.

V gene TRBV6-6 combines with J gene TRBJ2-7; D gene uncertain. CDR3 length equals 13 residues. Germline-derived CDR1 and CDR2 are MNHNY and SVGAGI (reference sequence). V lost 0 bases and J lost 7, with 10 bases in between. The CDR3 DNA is TGTGCCAGCAGTTACTCTTATAGGTGGGAGCAGTACTTC. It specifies CASSYSYRWEQYF.

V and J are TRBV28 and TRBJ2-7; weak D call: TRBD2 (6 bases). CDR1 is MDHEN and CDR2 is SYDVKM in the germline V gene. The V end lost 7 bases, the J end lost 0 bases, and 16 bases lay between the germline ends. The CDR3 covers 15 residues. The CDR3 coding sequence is TGTGCCAGCAATTCGGCGGCTAGCGTCTCCTACGAGCAGTACTTC. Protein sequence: CASNSAASVSYEQYF.

This CDR3 reads CATSRWPGNQAFF. The CDR3 DNA sequence: TGTGCCACCAGCAGATGGCCGGGAAATCAAGCTTTCTTT. The V and J genes are TRBV15 and TRBJ1-1, with D uncertain. The CDR3 totals 13 residues. Germline V gene lookup returns CDR1 LNHNV and CDR2 YYDKDF (reference sequence). Trimming pared 2 bases from V and 9 bases from J, leaving 13 bases between.

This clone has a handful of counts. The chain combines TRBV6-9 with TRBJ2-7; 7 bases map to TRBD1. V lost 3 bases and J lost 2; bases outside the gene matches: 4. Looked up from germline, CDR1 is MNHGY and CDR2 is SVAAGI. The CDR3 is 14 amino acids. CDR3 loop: CASSYSGTAYEQYF. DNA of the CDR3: TGTGCCAGCAGTTACTCTGGGACAGCCTACGAGCAGTACTTC.

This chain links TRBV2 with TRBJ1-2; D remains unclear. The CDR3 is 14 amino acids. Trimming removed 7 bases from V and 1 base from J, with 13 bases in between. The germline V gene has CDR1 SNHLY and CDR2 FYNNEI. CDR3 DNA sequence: TGTGCCAGCACCATACGGCCTCGTAACTATGGCTACACCTTC. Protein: CASTIRPRNYGYTF. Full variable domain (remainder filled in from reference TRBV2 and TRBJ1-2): EPEVTQTPSHQVTQMGQEVILRCVPISNHLYFYWYRQILGQKVEFLVSFYNNEISEKSEIFDDQFSVERPDGSNFTLKIRSTKLEDSAMYFCASTIRPRNYGYTFGSGTRLTVV.